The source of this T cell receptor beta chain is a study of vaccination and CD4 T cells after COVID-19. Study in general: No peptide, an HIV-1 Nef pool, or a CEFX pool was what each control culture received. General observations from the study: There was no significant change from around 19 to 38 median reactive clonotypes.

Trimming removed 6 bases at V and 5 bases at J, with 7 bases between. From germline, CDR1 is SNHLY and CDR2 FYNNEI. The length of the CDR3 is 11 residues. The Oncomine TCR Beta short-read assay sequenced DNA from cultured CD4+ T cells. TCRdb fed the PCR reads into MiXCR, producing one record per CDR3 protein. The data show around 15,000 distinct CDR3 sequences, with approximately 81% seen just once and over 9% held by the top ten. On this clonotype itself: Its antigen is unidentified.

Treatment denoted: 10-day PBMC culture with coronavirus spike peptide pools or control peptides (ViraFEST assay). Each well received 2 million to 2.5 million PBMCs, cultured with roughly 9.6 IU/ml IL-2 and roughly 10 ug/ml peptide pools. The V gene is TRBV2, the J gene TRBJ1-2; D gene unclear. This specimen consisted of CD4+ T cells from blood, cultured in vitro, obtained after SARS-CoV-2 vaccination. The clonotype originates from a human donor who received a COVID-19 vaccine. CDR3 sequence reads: CASRETYGYTF. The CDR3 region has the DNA TGTGCCAGCAGGGAGACTTATGGCTACACCTTC. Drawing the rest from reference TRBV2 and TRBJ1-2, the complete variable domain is EPEVTQTPSHQVTQMGQEVILRCVPISNHLYFYWYRQILGQKVEFLVSFYNNEISEKSEIFDDQFSVERPDGSNFTLKIRSTKLEDSAMYFCASRETYGYTFGSGTRLTVV.